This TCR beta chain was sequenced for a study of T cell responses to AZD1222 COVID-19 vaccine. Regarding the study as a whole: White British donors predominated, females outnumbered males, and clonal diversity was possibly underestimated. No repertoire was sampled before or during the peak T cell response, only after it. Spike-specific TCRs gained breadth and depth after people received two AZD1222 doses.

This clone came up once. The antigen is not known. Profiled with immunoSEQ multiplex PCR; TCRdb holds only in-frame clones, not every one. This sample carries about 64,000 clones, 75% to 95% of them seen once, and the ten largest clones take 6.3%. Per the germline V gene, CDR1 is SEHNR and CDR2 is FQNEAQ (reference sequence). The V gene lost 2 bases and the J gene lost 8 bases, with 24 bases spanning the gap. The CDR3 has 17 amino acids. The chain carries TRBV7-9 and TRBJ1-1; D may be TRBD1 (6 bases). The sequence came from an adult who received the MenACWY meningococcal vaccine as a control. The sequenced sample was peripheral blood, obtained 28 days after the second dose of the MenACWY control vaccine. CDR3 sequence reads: CASSLREGVGDRREAFF. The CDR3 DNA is TGTGCCAGCAGCTTAAGAGAGGGAGTAGGAGACAGGAGAGAAGCTTTCTTT.